Listed below are T cell receptor beta chains from one sample, sequenced in a study of cytomegalovirus exposure and HLA in healthy donors. Sequencing used immunoSEQ multiplex PCR; TCRdb keeps in-frame clones, though not all of them. The sample contains 150,000 or so clones, over 80% of which appear only once. Sequenced material: PBMCs. The source is a woman aged 30 to 39 in good health and CMV-seropositive. Each CDR3 is given with its conserved first and last residue. Fields, in order: J gene, D gene, clone size, V gene, CDR3 length, CDR3 protein, CDR3 DNA. D genes are given only for firm matches. Clone size, where shown, is once, few, many, or a class for clones that have expanded.

J gene: TRBJ1-5
D gene: .
clone size: .
V gene: TRBV28
CDR3 length: 14
CDR3 protein: CASRIYQVAMAQHF
CDR3 DNA: TGTGCCAGCAGAATCTATCAGGTCGCAATGGCCCAGCATTTT

J gene: TRBJ2-7
D gene: .
clone size: .
V gene: TRBV11-2
CDR3 length: 13
CDR3 protein: CASSLRAEGEQYF
CDR3 DNA: TGTGCCAGCAGCTTAAGGGCCGAGGGCGAGCAGTACTTC

J gene: TRBJ2-7
D gene: TRBD1
clone size: .
V gene: TRBV9
CDR3 length: 13
CDR3 protein: CASSRDSHYEQYF
CDR3 DNA: TGTGCCAGCAGCCGGGACAGCCACTACGAGCAGTACTTC

J gene: TRBJ2-5
D gene: .
clone size: .
V gene: TRBV5-5
CDR3 length: 15
CDR3 protein: CASSLGIQTQETQYF
CDR3 DNA: TGTGCCAGCAGCTTGGGTATCCAAACACAAGAGACCCAGTACTTC

J gene: TRBJ2-5
D gene: TRBD2
clone size: .
V gene: TRBV9
CDR3 length: 16
CDR3 protein: CASSLGGAGGDETQYF
CDR3 DNA: TGTGCCAGCAGCCTAGGAGGAGCGGGGGGAGACGAGACCCAGTACTTC

J gene: TRBJ2-7
D gene: TRBD2
clone size: .
V gene: TRBV7-8
CDR3 length: 16
CDR3 protein: CASSSRSGEGVHEQYF
CDR3 DNA: TGTGCCAGCAGCTCTCGATCCGGGGAGGGCGTCCACGAGCAGTACTTC

J gene: TRBJ2-7
D gene: TRBD2
clone size: .
V gene: TRBV27
CDR3 length: 15
CDR3 protein: CASSTIAGGPYEQYF
CDR3 DNA: TGTGCCAGCAGCACTATAGCGGGAGGGCCCTACGAGCAGTACTTC

J gene: TRBJ2-7
D gene: .
clone size: .
V gene: TRBV28
CDR3 length: 11
CDR3 protein: CASSLAYEQYF
CDR3 DNA: TGTGCCAGCAGTCTCGCCTACGAGCAGTACTTC

J gene: TRBJ2-7
D gene: TRBD1
clone size: .
V gene: TRBV11-2
CDR3 length: 16
CDR3 protein: CASSSTGGSSSYEQYF
CDR3 DNA: TGTGCCAGCAGCTCGACAGGGGGCTCGTCCTCCTACGAGCAGTACTTC

J gene: TRBJ2-3
D gene: TRBD2
clone size: once
V gene: TRBV28
CDR3 length: 16
CDR3 protein: CASSPRGKPNTDTQYF
CDR3 DNA: TGTGCCAGCAGCCCGCGGGGGAAACCCAACACAGATACGCAGTATTTT

J gene: TRBJ1-2
D gene: .
clone size: .
V gene: TRBV28
CDR3 length: 13
CDR3 protein: CASSLVQFYGYTF
CDR3 DNA: TGTGCCAGCAGTTTGGTACAGTTCTATGGCTACACCTTC

J gene: TRBJ1-1
D gene: TRBD1
clone size: .
V gene: TRBV15
CDR3 length: 14
CDR3 protein: CATSSRGENTEAFF
CDR3 DNA: TGTGCCACCAGCAGCAGGGGGGAGAACACTGAAGCTTTCTTT

J gene: TRBJ2-6
D gene: .
clone size: .
V gene: TRBV11-2
CDR3 length: 15
CDR3 protein: CASSLSFSGANVLTF
CDR3 DNA: TGTGCCAGCAGCTTGAGTTTCTCTGGGGCCAACGTCCTGACTTTC

J gene: TRBJ2-7
D gene: .
clone size: .
V gene: TRBV5-1
CDR3 length: 13
CDR3 protein: CASSFRESYEQYF
CDR3 DNA: TGCGCCAGCAGCTTCCGGGAGTCCTACGAGCAGTACTTC

J gene: TRBJ2-7
D gene: .
clone size: .
V gene: TRBV5-1
CDR3 length: 12
CDR3 protein: CASSLLGVEQYF
CDR3 DNA: TGCGCCAGCAGCTTGTTAGGGGTTGAGCAGTACTTC

J gene: TRBJ2-7
D gene: .
clone size: once
V gene: TRBV25-1
CDR3 length: 18
CDR3 protein: CASSESEPPRDSRGEQYF
CDR3 DNA: TGTGCCAGCAGTGAAAGCGAACCCCCCCGGGACTCGCGGGGTGAGCAGTACTTC

J gene: TRBJ2-2
D gene: TRBD2
clone size: .
V gene: TRBV9
CDR3 length: 18
CDR3 protein: CASRHPRTSGRLTGELFF
CDR3 DNA: TGTGCCAGCAGACACCCGAGGACTAGCGGGAGACTTACCGGGGAGCTGTTTTTT

J gene: TRBJ2-3
D gene: TRBD1
clone size: .
V gene: TRBV15
CDR3 length: 15
CDR3 protein: CATSRGQGGPDTQYF
CDR3 DNA: TGTGCCACCAGCAGAGGACAGGGGGGCCCAGATACGCAGTATTTT

J gene: TRBJ2-3
D gene: .
clone size: .
V gene: TRBV11-2
CDR3 length: 14
CDR3 protein: CASSDPGSTDTQYF
CDR3 DNA: TGTGCCAGCAGCGATCCGGGAAGTACAGATACGCAGTATTTT

J gene: TRBJ2-1
D gene: .
clone size: .
V gene: TRBV18
CDR3 length: 16
CDR3 protein: CASSPFTGSPYNEQFF
CDR3 DNA: TGTGCCAGCTCACCTTTTACAGGGAGCCCCTACAATGAGCAGTTCTTC

J gene: TRBJ1-1
D gene: TRBD1
clone size: .
V gene: TRBV5-1
CDR3 length: 15
CDR3 protein: CASSFSTGMNTEAFF
CDR3 DNA: TGCGCCAGCAGCTTCTCGACAGGGATGAACACTGAAGCTTTCTTT

J gene: TRBJ2-1
D gene: TRBD2
clone size: .
V gene: TRBV9
CDR3 length: 17
CDR3 protein: CASSAPAGTSGSGEQFF
CDR3 DNA: TGTGCCAGCAGCGCACCAGCCGGGACTAGCGGGAGTGGTGAGCAGTTCTTC

J gene: TRBJ1-1
D gene: .
clone size: .
V gene: TRBV10-3
CDR3 length: 14
CDR3 protein: CAISAATTNTEAFF
CDR3 DNA: TGTGCCATCAGCGCCGCGACTACGAACACTGAAGCTTTCTTT

J gene: TRBJ2-7
D gene: TRBD2
clone size: .
V gene: TRBV4-2
CDR3 length: 18
CDR3 protein: CASSLTRLIAGGLGGQYF
CDR3 DNA: TGTGCCAGCAGCTTAACAAGGTTAATAGCGGGAGGGCTAGGAGGGCAGTACTTC

J gene: TRBJ1-2
D gene: .
clone size: .
V gene: TRBV4-1
CDR3 length: 12
CDR3 protein: CASSPDSYGYTF
CDR3 DNA: TGCGCCAGCAGCCCCGACAGCTATGGCTACACCTTC

J gene: TRBJ2-7
D gene: TRBD1
clone size: .
V gene: TRBV28
CDR3 length: 15
CDR3 protein: CASSFLARGQAEQYF
CDR3 DNA: TGTGCCAGCAGTTTTTTGGCCCGGGGACAGGCCGAGCAGTACTTC

J gene: TRBJ2-1
D gene: TRBD2
clone size: .
V gene: TRBV19
CDR3 length: 13
CDR3 protein: CASSGRLALEQFF
CDR3 DNA: TGTGCCAGTAGTGGGCGACTAGCGCTTGAGCAGTTCTTC

J gene: TRBJ2-7
D gene: TRBD1
clone size: .
V gene: TRBV5-1
CDR3 length: 14
CDR3 protein: CASSLDRTSYEQYF
CDR3 DNA: TGCGCCAGCAGCCTGGACAGGACCTCCTACGAGCAGTACTTC

J gene: TRBJ1-4
D gene: .
clone size: .
V gene: TRBV28
CDR3 length: 14
CDR3 protein: CASSLWADNEKLFF
CDR3 DNA: TGTGCCAGCAGTTTATGGGCAGATAATGAAAAACTGTTTTTT

J gene: TRBJ2-7
D gene: .
clone size: .
V gene: TRBV5-1
CDR3 length: 12
CDR3 protein: CASSGPSLEQYF
CDR3 DNA: TGCGCCAGCAGCGGGCCCTCCCTCGAGCAGTACTTC

J gene: TRBJ1-1
D gene: TRBD1
clone size: .
V gene: TRBV6-5
CDR3 length: 14
CDR3 protein: CASSYTDRDTEAFF
CDR3 DNA: TGTGCCAGCAGTTACACTGACAGGGACACTGAAGCTTTCTTT

J gene: TRBJ2-5
D gene: .
clone size: .
V gene: TRBV13
CDR3 length: 15
CDR3 protein: CASSLARDREETQYF
CDR3 DNA: TGTGCCAGCAGCTTAGCGCGGGACAGAGAAGAGACCCAGTACTTC

J gene: TRBJ2-1
D gene: .
clone size: .
V gene: TRBV6-5
CDR3 length: 13
CDR3 protein: CASKPTGYNEQFF
CDR3 DNA: TGTGCCAGCAAGCCGACTGGGTACAATGAGCAGTTCTTC

J gene: TRBJ1-6
D gene: .
clone size: .
V gene: TRBV6-4
CDR3 length: 15
CDR3 protein: CASSDPRGWDSPLHF
CDR3 DNA: TGTGCCAGCAGTGACCCCCGGGGATGGGATTCACCCCTCCACTTT

J gene: TRBJ1-3
D gene: .
clone size: .
V gene: TRBV5-1
CDR3 length: 17
CDR3 protein: CASSLGDLGGSGNTIYF
CDR3 DNA: TGCGCCAGCAGCTTGGGAGATTTAGGGGGAAGTGGAAACACCATATATTTT

J gene: TRBJ2-5
D gene: TRBD2
clone size: few
V gene: TRBV6-5
CDR3 length: 15
CDR3 protein: CASSYSLAGAETQYF
CDR3 DNA: TGTGCCAGCAGTTACAGCCTAGCGGGGGCAGAGACCCAGTACTTC

J gene: TRBJ2-1
D gene: TRBD2
clone size: .
V gene: TRBV5-1
CDR3 length: 14
CDR3 protein: CASSDRTSVYEQFF
CDR3 DNA: TGCGCCAGCAGCGACCGGACTAGCGTATACGAGCAGTTCTTC

J gene: TRBJ1-1
D gene: TRBD1
clone size: .
V gene: TRBV7-2
CDR3 length: 16
CDR3 protein: CASSLNFGQGGTEAFF
CDR3 DNA: TGTGCCAGCAGCTTAAATTTTGGACAGGGCGGCACTGAAGCTTTCTTT

J gene: TRBJ1-1
D gene: .
clone size: .
V gene: TRBV10-1
CDR3 length: 16
CDR3 protein: CASSALPGIGHTEAFF
CDR3 DNA: TGCGCCAGCAGCGCGTTACCGGGTATAGGTCACACTGAAGCTTTCTTT

J gene: TRBJ2-7
D gene: TRBD2
clone size: .
V gene: TRBV11-2
CDR3 length: 16
CDR3 protein: CASSSFAGGLPYEQYF
CDR3 DNA: TGTGCCAGCAGCTCTTTCGCGGGAGGTCTCCCCTACGAGCAGTACTTC

J gene: TRBJ2-7
D gene: .
clone size: few
V gene: TRBV11-2
CDR3 length: 15
CDR3 protein: CASSLRGSVAYEQYF
CDR3 DNA: TGTGCCAGCAGCTTAAGGGGGTCTGTCGCCTACGAGCAGTACTTC

J gene: TRBJ2-1
D gene: .
clone size: .
V gene: TRBV6-6
CDR3 length: 15
CDR3 protein: CASSLPRDFYNEQFF
CDR3 DNA: TGTGCCAGCAGTCTCCCTCGGGACTTCTACAATGAGCAGTTCTTC